This TCR beta chain was found in a study of regulatory T cells in long-lasting Graves disease. Findings and caveats of the study: Patients whose Graves' disease persisted exhibited lower TCR diversity than those newly diagnosed. The study examined only peripheral blood, not thyroid tissue.

Researchers made TCR beta libraries by using iRepertoire HTBI primers and running Arm-PCR on CDR3 regions. TCRdb itself ran the multiplex PCR reads through MiXCR, one entry per CDR3 protein. The repertoire includes about 320,000 distinct CDR3 sequences, 18% of them detected once, and less than 40% sits in the top ten. Note on this clonotype: The antigen is undetermined. A read error is possible here, since a much larger clone lies one base away.

From germline, CDR1 is SEHNR and CDR2 FQNEAQ (reference sequence). The CDR3 covers 17 residues. Time point denoted: newly diagnosed GD, antithyroid drugs for less than 3 months. The TCR library was made from RNA extracted from PBMCs. The starting material was peripheral blood mononuclear cells (PBMCs), obtained at new diagnosis, from a patient treated with antithyroid drugs. This chain links TRBV7-9 with TRBJ2-1; D may be TRBD2 (6 bases). This receptor was taken from a female donor with Graves disease. The CDR3 nucleotides are TGTGCCAGCAGCTCCATAGTCGGGAGTCGGACCTACAATGAGCGGTTCTTC. This sequence encodes CASSSIVGSRTYNERFF.